The table lists the clone carrying this T cell receptor beta chain with many counts. Its specificity is not known. CDR3 length: 13 residues. The V end lost 1 base, the J end lost 8 bases, and 11 bases lay between the germline ends. Germline CDR1 reads SGHTA; CDR2 reads FQGNSA. One entry per CDR3 protein, called by TCRdb with MiXCR from the reads. The data show about 570,000 distinct CDR3 sequences, around two fifths seen once. These data belong to a study of T cell repertoires in cytomegalovirus infection. Regarding the study as a whole: Carriers of CMV plus the relevant HLA were identified by cumulative public TCR beta family frequency.

This TCR came from a human donor in good health (CMV status not recorded). Some clones in this sample may be carry-over from other donors' samples. The J gene is TRBJ1-1, the V gene TRBV7-2; tentative D call: TRBD1 (5 bases). The starting material was cultured PBMCs, obtained from culture after CMV antigen stimulation. DNA of the CDR3: TGTGCCAGCAGCTTAGTATCAGGGCCCGAAGCTTTCTTT. As protein: CASSLVSGPEAFF.